The T cell receptor beta chain under discussion was sequenced for a study of CD8+ T cells in alopecia areata. RNA extraction was followed by reverse transcription into cDNA, which acted as the sequencing template. The data were produced by immunoSEQ multiplex PCR, yet TCRdb's version contains in-frame clones alone and is incomplete. Seen here are around 29,000 clones, around 80% observed once, and the top ten hold about a fifth. Broader study findings: Across lesional scalp, and particularly alopecia totalis/universalis, clonality surpassed that of normal scalp.

As for this clone: What it binds is unknown.

The sequence was collected from a human donor with alopecia areata. Specimen: NKG2D-low CD8+ T cells sorted from blood.

The CDR3 DNA sequence: TGTGCCAGCAGTTCCGGACAGGGATCGGCCGAGCAGTACTTC. Translating it yields CASSSGQGSAEQYF. The chain combines TRBV6-6 with TRBJ2-7, with 8 bases identical to TRBD1. With 4 bases clipped from V and 6 bases from J, the junction kept 8 bases outside the gene matches. CDR3 length: 14 residues. Germline V gene lookup returns CDR1 MNHNY and CDR2 SVGAGI (reference sequence).